Listed here are 28 T cell receptor beta chains from one sample, sequenced in a study of cytomegalovirus exposure and HLA in healthy donors. Both 60 Vbeta primers and 13 Jbeta primers went into the PCR. TCRdb keeps only in-frame clones here, not all; method: immunoSEQ multiplex PCR. The sample carries some 100,000 clones, roughly 76% recorded once. The sample consisted of PBMCs. The receptors here all came from a man aged 45-65 years in good health and CMV-seropositive.

The chain combines TRBV5-1 with TRBJ2-7; 11 nucleotides agree with TRBD1. V lost 4 bases, J lost 3 bases, and 6 bases stayed unmatched. The CDR3 runs 15 residues. Germline assignment: CDR1 SGHRS and CDR2 YFSETQ. CDR3 sequence (DNA): TGCGCCAGCAGCAGCGGACAGGGGGCCTTCTACGAGCAGTACTTC. Its translation is CASSSGQGAFYEQYF.

This chain links TRBV9 with TRBJ2-5, with D perhaps matching TRBD2 (6 bases). Germline assignment: CDR1 SGDLS and CDR2 YYNGEE. This CDR3 has 15 amino acids. Trimming took off 0 bases at V and 2 bases at J, with 11 bases between the two ends. In nucleotides, the CDR3 is TGTGCCAGCAGCGTAGCTGCGGGGCTACAAGAGACCCAGTACTTC. It encodes CASSVAAGLQETQYF.

The chain combines TRBV28 with TRBJ1-1; 7 bases line up with TRBD1. Germline V gives CDR1 MDHEN, CDR2 SYDVKM. The CDR3 is 13 amino acids. V shed 6 bases and J 8 bases; nucleotides not matched to a gene: 9. CDR3 amino acids: CASRSQGEWEAFF. The CDR3 DNA is TGTGCCAGCAGGTCTCAGGGGGAATGGGAAGCTTTCTTT.

This clone occurred once. DNA of the CDR3: TGTGCCAGCAGTTTTTTAGTACGGGAGGGCCGGGGCTGGTACGAGCAGTACTTC. This sequence encodes CASSFLVREGRGWYEQYF. The V gene is TRBV27, the J gene TRBJ2-7, with TRBD2 identical over 8 bases. Germline V gives CDR1 MNHEY, CDR2 SMNVEV (reference sequence). This CDR3 is 18 amino acids long. V shed 3 bases and J 4 bases; nucleotides not matched to a gene: 17.

This clone appeared a few times. V gene TRBV4-2 combines with J gene TRBJ2-7; TRBD2 is a possible D gene (5 bases). V was shortened by 0 bases and J by 6 bases, with 12 bases between the two germline ends. CDR1 is LGHNA and CDR2 is YNFKEQ in the germline V gene. This CDR3 is 14 amino acids long. This CDR3 reads CASSQDGGFGEQYF. As DNA, the CDR3 is TGTGCCAGCAGCCAAGATGGAGGTTTTGGCGAGCAGTACTTC.

This rearrangement joins TRBV19 to TRBJ1-5, with 9 bases fitting TRBD1. This CDR3 is 13 amino acids long. V shed 7 bases, J shed 5 bases, and the junction held 3 bases outside the gene matches. Germline V lookup: CDR1 LNHDA, CDR2 SQIVND (reference sequence). CDR3 sequence reads: CASKRTGDQPQHF. CDR3 nucleotide sequence: TGTGCCAGTAAGAGGACAGGGGATCAGCCCCAGCATTTT.

This clone was observed a single time. This chain links TRBV5-1 with TRBJ2-3; 10 nucleotides match TRBD2. CDR1 SGHRS and CDR2 YFSETQ come from the germline V gene. With V trimmed by 5 bases and J by 3 bases, 3 bases remained unmatched. This CDR3 contains 14 residues. CDR3: CASSGTSETDTQYF. DNA for the CDR3: TGCGCCAGCAGTGGGACTAGCGAAACAGATACGCAGTATTTT.

This chain joins TRBV7-2 and TRBJ1-3; D call uncertain. Germline V lookup: CDR1 SGHTA, CDR2 FQGNSA. Trimming took 4 bases from V and 0 from J, leaving 13 bases between them. This CDR3 is 16 amino acids long. This chain's CDR3 is CASSSLGRDSGNTIYF. The CDR3 bases are TGTGCCAGCAGCTCTCTAGGACGGGACTCTGGAAACACCATATATTTT.

This clone has only one observation. The chain uses TRBV5-6 and TRBJ2-1, with 8 bases identical to TRBD2. CDR3 length equals 15 residues. With 4 bases clipped from V and 2 bases from J, the junction kept 5 bases outside the gene matches. CDR1 and CDR2 (germline): SGHDT, YYEEEE. CDR3 coding DNA: TGTGCCAGCAGCCCTCTAGCGGGTACCTACAATGAGCAGTTCTTC. Translation gives CASSPLAGTYNEQFF.

The V gene is TRBV2, the J gene TRBJ1-5; 7 bases align to TRBD1. The germline V gene encodes CDR1 SNHLY and CDR2 FYNNEI. V dropped 7 bases and J dropped 3; count of bases not matched to a gene: 3. This CDR3 spans 13 amino acids. CDR3 nucleotide sequence: TGTGCCAGCAAAACAGGGGTCAATCAGCCCCAGCATTTT. It yields the protein CASKTGVNQPQHF.

J is TRBJ1-1 and V is TRBV19, with a tentative D call TRBD1 (6 bases). CDR3 size: 14 residues. Looked up from germline, CDR1 is LNHDA and CDR2 is SQIVND (reference sequence). Trimming left V 1 base short and J 6 bases short, with 12 bases between. The CDR3 DNA is TGTGCCAGTAGTATAGGTGGGGGCGCGGCTGAAGCTTTCTTT. Translated, it gives CASSIGGGAAEAFF. Based on the CDR3 plus reference TRBV19 and TRBJ1-1, the full variable domain is DGGITQSPKYLFRKEGQNVTLSCEQNLNHDAMYWYRQDPGQGLRLIYYSQIVNDFQKGDIAEGYSVSREKKESFPLTVTSAQKNPTAFYLCASSIGGGAAEAFFGQGTRLTVV.

This rearrangement joins TRBV13 to TRBJ2-1, with 7 bases that match TRBD2. V shed 5 bases, J shed 9 bases, and the junction held 7 bases outside the gene matches. This CDR3 is built from 13 residues. Germline V gene lookup returns CDR1 PRHDT and CDR2 FYEKMQ (reference sequence). CDR3 nucleotides: TGTGCCAGCAGCACACCAGGCGGGGGTGAGCAGTTCTTC. Encoded protein: CASSTPGGGEQFF.

The chain couples TRBV19 to TRBJ1-4; no clear D gene. CDR1 is LNHDA and CDR2 is SQIVND in the germline V gene (reference sequence). The V gene lost 6 bases and the J gene lost 7 bases, with 18 bases spanning the gap. The CDR3 has 15 amino acids. The CDR3, as DNA: TGTGCCAGTAGGATCGGGCCAATCAGCGGTGAAAAACTGTTTTTT. As protein: CASRIGPISGEKLFF.

This clone was observed a single time. J is TRBJ2-5 and V is TRBV29-1; TRBD1 agrees at 10 bases. The junction had 4 bases not matched to a gene; V was cut back by 5 bases and J by 1 base. The CDR3 contains 14 residues. Germline V CDR1 and CDR2: SQVTM, ANQGSEA. The CDR3 protein is CSVRRDRGQETQYF. The CDR3 DNA follows: TGCAGCGTTCGCCGGGACAGGGGCCAAGAGACCCAGTACTTC. Drawing the rest from reference TRBV29-1 and TRBJ2-5, the complete variable domain is SAVISQKPSRDICQRGTSLTIQCQVDSQVTMMFWYRQQPGQSLTLIATANQGSEATYESGFVIDKFPISRPNLTFSTLTVSNMSPEDSSIYLCSVRRDRGQETQYFGPGTRLLVL.

This clone was counted between two and nine times. V gene TRBV27 combines with J gene TRBJ1-2, with D uncertain. Deletions cut 5 bases from V and 1 base from J, with 5 bases between. In germline, CDR1 is MNHEY, CDR2 SMNVEV (reference sequence). The CDR3 is 12 amino acids. CDR3 sequence (DNA): TGTGCCAGCAGTCAGGATAACTATGGCTACACCTTC. Residues: CASSQDNYGYTF.

The V gene is TRBV28, the J gene TRBJ2-7; the D gene is possibly TRBD1 (6 bases). CDR3 size: 13 residues. Germline V lookup: CDR1 MDHEN, CDR2 SYDVKM. Trimming stripped 5 bases from V and 4 bases from J, with 12 bases between. The CDR3 spells CASSTGFRYEQYF. CDR3 DNA sequence: TGTGCCAGCAGTACAGGGTTCCGATACGAGCAGTACTTC. The full variable domain, in which reference TRBV28 and TRBJ2-7 provide the parts outside the CDR3, is DVKVTQSSRYLVKRTGEKVFLECVQDMDHENMFWYRQDPGLGLRLIYFSYDVKMKEKGDIPEGYSVSREKKERFSLILESASTNQTSMYLCASSTGFRYEQYFGPGTRLTVT.

The V gene is TRBV10-3, the J gene TRBJ2-1; 10 bases match TRBD2. Trimming took 7 bases from V and 8 from J; bases not matched to a gene: 11. Germline V gene data show CDR1 as ENHRY and CDR2 as SYGVKD. The CDR3 is 15 amino acids. The CDR3 reads CAIMVGLAGVDEQFF. The CDR3 nucleotides read TGTGCCATCATGGTGGGGCTAGCGGGAGTCGATGAGCAGTTCTTC.

The rearrangement links TRBV7-8 to TRBJ2-7, with D tentatively TRBD1 (6 bases). V gave up 1 base and J gave up 2 bases, with 12 bases separating them. The CDR3 consists of 15 residues. Germline values: CDR1 SGHVS, CDR2 FQNEAQ. The CDR3 region is CASSLDWGQAYEQYF. As DNA, the CDR3 is TGTGCCAGCAGCTTAGATTGGGGGCAGGCCTACGAGCAGTACTTC.

This clone was counted only a few times. The V gene is TRBV4-1, the J gene TRBJ2-7; weak D call: TRBD2 (6 bases). This CDR3 contains 16 residues. Trimming took 4 bases from V and 7 from J, leaving 23 bases between them. Germline V gene lookup returns CDR1 MGHRA and CDR2 YSYEKL. The CDR3 is CASSPREGGPLGEQYF. The CDR3 bases are TGCGCCAGCAGCCCCCGAGAGGGAGGCCCTTTGGGGGAGCAGTACTTC.

V gene TRBV4-3 combines with J gene TRBJ2-1, with TRBD2 matching over 8 bases. V lost 4 bases, J lost 9 bases, and 5 bases stayed unmatched. CDR3 size: 13 residues. Germline-derived CDR1 and CDR2 are LGHNA and YSLEER. The CDR3 loop is CASSRAGVREQFF. CDR3 sequence (DNA): TGCGCCAGCAGCCGAGCGGGGGTCCGTGAGCAGTTCTTC.

This clone was detected a few times. This sequence joins TRBV27 and TRBJ2-3, with 8 bases matching TRBD2. Germline CDR1 and CDR2: MNHEY and SMNVEV (reference sequence). V lost 2 bases and J lost 3; bases outside the gene matches: 4. The CDR3 length is 15 residues. In DNA, the CDR3 is TGTGCCAGCAGTTTAAGGCGGGGGGAGACAGATACGCAGTATTTT. It codes for CASSLRRGETDTQYF.

The rearrangement joins TRBV5-1 to TRBJ2-2, with TRBD1 matching 11 bases. This CDR3 spans 15 amino acids. V shed 4 bases and J 8 bases; nucleotides not matched to a gene: 7. The germline gives CDR1 SGHRS, CDR2 YFSETQ. CDR3 amino acids: CASSTGTGGTGELFF. CDR3 sequence (DNA): TGCGCCAGCAGCACCGGGACAGGGGGGACTGGGGAGCTGTTTTTT.

Here the CDR3 reads CASSQARTQYF. Here the CDR3 DNA reads TGTGCCAGCAGCCAAGCGCGGACCCAGTACTTC. The chain links TRBV14 to TRBJ2-5; D is unclear. V shed 1 base and J shed 7 bases, with 4 bases lying between them. CDR1 and CDR2 (germline): SGHDN, FVKESK. The CDR3 is 11 amino acids.

CDR3 bases: TGTGCCAGCAGCCAGCGGACTAGCGGGGGGCCATTAGGTGAGCAGTTCTTC. Protein product: CASSQRTSGGPLGEQFF. The V call is TRBV14, the J call TRBJ2-1; 14 nucleotides match TRBD2. V was pared by 3 bases and J by 9 bases, with 10 bases of the junction left unmatched. Germline CDR1 is SGHDN and CDR2 is FVKESK. CDR3 length equals 17 residues.

The genes are TRBV5-1 and TRBJ1-1; TRBD1 matches 7 bases. Looked up from germline, CDR1 is SGHRS and CDR2 is YFSETQ. This CDR3 contains 14 residues. Trimming cost V 2 bases and J 6 bases; bases outside gene matches: 7. The CDR3: CASSFFAGGAEAFF. The CDR3 DNA follows: TGCGCCAGCAGCTTCTTTGCAGGGGGTGCTGAAGCTTTCTTT. Full variable domain (rest looked up from reference TRBV5-1 and TRBJ1-1): KAGVTQTPRYLIKTRGQQVTLSCSPISGHRSVSWYQQTPGQGLQFLFEYFSETQRNKGNFPGRFSGRQFSNSRSEMNVSTLELGDSALYLCASSFFAGGAEAFFGQGTRLTVV.

The chain carries TRBV5-1 and TRBJ2-1, with 9 bases that match TRBD1. Germline assignment: CDR1 SGHRS and CDR2 YFSETQ. Trimming took 5 bases from V and 4 from J; bases not matched to a gene: 7. The CDR3 is 15 amino acids. The chain's CDR3 is CASSWDRAAYNEQFF. In DNA, the CDR3 is TGCGCCAGCAGTTGGGACAGGGCGGCATACAATGAGCAGTTCTTC.

The rearrangement joins TRBV28 to TRBJ2-2; perhaps TRBD2 as D (6 bases). This CDR3 region has 14 residues. Germline CDR1 and CDR2: MDHEN and SYDVKM. V was trimmed by 7 bases and J by 7 bases, leaving 16 bases between them. The CDR3 sequence: CASNEVGGDGELFF. In nucleotides, the CDR3 is TGTGCCAGCAATGAGGTGGGGGGAGACGGGGAGCTGTTTTTT.

Points on this clone: One junction end does not reproduce the germline sequence, and a read error may be involved. The CDR3 region has the DNA TGTGCCAGCACCTTAAACGCCTCCCCACAGGGCCAGCCCCAGCATTTT. Its translation: CASTLNASPQGQPQHF. The chain combines TRBV7-2 with TRBJ1-5, with D maybe TRBD1 (6 bases). This CDR3 spans 16 amino acids. Germline-derived CDR1 and CDR2 are SGHTA and FQGNSA.